This TCR beta chain was identified during a study of blood T cell repertoires in COVID-19. Study details: PBMCs, B-cell-depleted T cells, or T cells provided the cDNA or gDNA that made up the material.

Clones were read by immunoSEQ multiplex PCR, and TCRdb kept only the in-frame ones, dropping some. Of about 480,000 clones in the sample, roughly 90% were seen once. Trimming stripped 0 bases from V and 5 bases from J, with 11 bases between. Germline CDR1 SGHRS, CDR2 YFSETQ. The CDR3 spans 14 residues. Adults between roughly 18 and 89 years of age took part from 20 to 25 US areas. In assigning cohorts, the study relied on participant-reported clinical history. In Cohort 3, a recovered donor had either two negative PCRs, clearance, or symptom resolution. The sequence was obtained from a woman aged 35 to 49 who had recovered from COVID-19. V is TRBV5-1 and J is TRBJ1-1, with D unresolved. Sample: PBMCs or T cells enriched from blood (not recorded which). CDR3 bases: TGCGCCAGCAGCTTGGGGGAGGTGAGGACTGAAGCTTTCTTT. As protein: CASSLGEVRTEAFF.